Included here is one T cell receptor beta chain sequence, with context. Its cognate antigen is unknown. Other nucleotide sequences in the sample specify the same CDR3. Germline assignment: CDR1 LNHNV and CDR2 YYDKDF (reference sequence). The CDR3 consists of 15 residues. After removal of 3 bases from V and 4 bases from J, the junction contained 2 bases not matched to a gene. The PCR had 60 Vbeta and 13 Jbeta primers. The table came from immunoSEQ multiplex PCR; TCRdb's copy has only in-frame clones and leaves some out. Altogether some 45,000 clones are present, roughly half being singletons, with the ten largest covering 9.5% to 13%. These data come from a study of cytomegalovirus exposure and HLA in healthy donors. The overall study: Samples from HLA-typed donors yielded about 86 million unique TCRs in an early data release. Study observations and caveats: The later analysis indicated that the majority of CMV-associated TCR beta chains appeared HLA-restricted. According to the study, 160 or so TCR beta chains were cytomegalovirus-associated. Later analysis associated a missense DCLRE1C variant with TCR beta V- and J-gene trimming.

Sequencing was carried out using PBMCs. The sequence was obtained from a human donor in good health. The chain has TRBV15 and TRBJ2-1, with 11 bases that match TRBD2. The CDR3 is CATSRGTSGYNEQFF. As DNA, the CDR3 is TGTGCCACCAGCAGGGGGACTAGCGGATACAATGAGCAGTTCTTC.